The rows below give T cell receptor beta chains drawn from one sample of a study of blood T cells in healthy people across ages. MiXCR was run by TCRdb on the 5' RACE reads, yielding one entry per CDR3 protein. The table has about 830,000 distinct CDR3 sequences, approximately 67% seen once. Input material: blood. Receptors were obtained from a man younger than 45 in good health. CDR3s include the opening cysteine and the closing phenylalanine or tryptophan. D genes are given only for firm matches. Clone size, where shown, is once, few, many, or a class for clones that have expanded.

V gene,clone size,D gene,J gene,CDR3 length,CDR3 protein,CDR3 DNA
TRBV21-1,NA,NA,TRBJ1-5,13,CASHDKPGQPQHF,TGTGCCAGTCACGACAAGCCTGGACAGCCCCAGCATTTT
TRBV28,NA,NA,TRBJ2-4,13,CASSSRGSVGQYF,TGTGCCAGCAGTTCCCGTGGCTCAGTCGGGCAGTACTTC
TRBV2,NA,NA,TRBJ2-3,13,CASSDVPTDTQYF,TGTGCCAGCAGTGACGTACCCACAGATACGCAGTATTTT
TRBV28,NA,NA,TRBJ2-1,18,CASSLWGQAGFPPNEQFF,TGTGCCAGCAGTTTATGGGGGCAGGCAGGGTTCCCCCCCAATGAGCAGTTCTTC
TRBV28,NA,NA,TRBJ2-1,15,CASSFPWAVNNEQFF,TGTGCCAGCAGTTTCCCCTGGGCAGTCAACAATGAGCAGTTCTTC
TRBV12-3/TRBV12-4,NA,NA,TRBJ2-3,14,CASSLAGNPDTQYF,TGTGCCAGCAGTTTAGCAGGGAACCCAGATACGCAGTATTTT
TRBV15,NA,NA,TRBJ2-7,16,CATSFGGNRRDNEQYF,TGTGCCACCAGCTTTGGGGGCAATAGAAGAGACAATGAGCAGTACTTC
TRBV4-3,NA,NA,TRBJ2-1,16,CASSQETGAYYNEQFF,TGCGCCAGCAGCCAGGAAACGGGGGCCTACTACAATGAGCAGTTCTTC
TRBV12-3/TRBV12-4,NA,NA,TRBJ2-1,15,CASSLLTSSYNEQFF,TGTGCCAGCAGTTTACTGACAAGCTCCTACAATGAGCAGTTCTTC
TRBV20-1,few,NA,TRBJ2-3,14,CSAIPPGLRDTQYF,TGCAGTGCTATTCCCCCGGGACTTAGGGATACGCAGTATTTT
TRBV5-1,once,TRBD1,TRBJ1-6,16,CASSSGQRSYNSPLHF,TGCGCCAGCAGCTCGGGACAGCGCTCCTATAATTCACCCCTCCACTTT
TRBV5-1,NA,NA,TRBJ2-5,13,CASSLASSGEQYF,TGCGCCAGCAGCTTGGCCTCCTCGGGAGAGCAGTACTTC
TRBV20-1,NA,NA,TRBJ2-1,12,CSGILPDNEQFF,TGCAGTGGCATCCTACCGGACAATGAGCAGTTCTTC
TRBV9,NA,NA,TRBJ2-5,15,CASSPRWGGSETQYF,TGTGCCAGCAGCCCAAGGTGGGGGGGCTCAGAGACCCAGTACTTC
TRBV7-3,NA,TRBD2,TRBJ2-1,13,CASSSDGGGEQFF,TGTGCCAGCAGCTCGGACGGGGGGGGTGAGCAGTTCTTC
TRBV20-1,NA,NA,TRBJ2-1,15,CSARPGQSSYNEQFF,TGCAGTGCTAGACCCGGTCAAAGCTCCTACAATGAGCAGTTCTTC
TRBV3-1,NA,NA,TRBJ2-6,16,CASSSSRPSGANVLTF,TGTGCCAGCAGCTCAAGCAGACCCTCTGGGGCCAACGTCCTGACTTTC
TRBV5-1,NA,NA,TRBJ1-6,15,CASSPDTAGDSPLHF,TGCGCCAGCAGCCCCGACACAGCGGGAGATTCACCCCTCCACTTT
TRBV20-1,NA,TRBD2,TRBJ2-5,13,CSARASGEGTQYF,TGCAGTGCTAGGGCTAGCGGGGAGGGGACCCAGTACTTC
TRBV6-2/TRBV6-3,NA,TRBD1,TRBJ2-3,16,CASSYSSGQGVDTQYF,TGTGCCAGCAGTTACTCGTCGGGACAGGGGGTGGATACGCAGTATTTT
TRBV11-2,NA,NA,TRBJ1-2,16,CASSLLTEATNYGYTF,TGTGCCAGCAGCTTACTCACGGAAGCCACTAACTATGGCTACACCTTC
TRBV4-3,few,NA,TRBJ2-6,16,CASSQDTRAGANVLTF,TGCGCCAGCAGCCAAGACACTAGGGCTGGGGCCAACGTCCTGACTTTC
TRBV20-1,NA,NA,TRBJ2-7,11,CSASHGYEQYF,TGCAGTGCTAGCCATGGCTACGAGCAGTACTTC
TRBV7-2,few,TRBD2,TRBJ2-7,14,CASSASGGDYEQYF,TGTGCCAGCAGCGCTAGCGGGGGAGATTACGAGCAGTACTTC
TRBV6-2/TRBV6-3,few,TRBD1,TRBJ2-1,15,CASSFGQGTYNEQFF,TGTGCCAGCAGTTTCGGACAGGGAACCTACAATGAGCAGTTCTTC
TRBV5-1,few,TRBD1,TRBJ1-2,14,CASSLGTGKYGYTF,TGCGCCAGCTCGCTAGGGACAGGGAAGTATGGCTACACCTTC
TRBV7-2,few,TRBD2,TRBJ2-1,17,CASSSIAGGYSYNEQFF,TGTGCCAGCAGCTCCATAGCGGGGGGGTACTCCTACAATGAGCAGTTCTTC
TRBV5-1,few,NA,TRBJ2-1,12,CASSLTDHEQFF,TGCGCCAGCAGCTTGACGGACCATGAGCAGTTCTTC
TRBV27,NA,NA,TRBJ1-4,14,CASSADLFLGSVFF,TGTGCCAGCAGTGCGGACCTGTTTTTGGGTTCGGTGTTTTTT
TRBV6-5,NA,NA,TRBJ2-1,11,CASTGHGEQFF,TGTGCCAGCACGGGGCACGGTGAGCAGTTCTTC
TRBV9,NA,NA,TRBJ2-3,15,CASSASGLSAGTQYF,TGTGCCAGCAGCGCTTCGGGCCTATCCGCGGGTACGCAGTATTTT
TRBV30,NA,NA,TRBJ1-6,16,CALERSGHKTNSPLHF,TGTGCCTTAGAGAGATCCGGACATAAGACTAATTCACCCCTCCACTTT
TRBV7-6,NA,TRBD2,TRBJ2-2,16,CASSLGLAVWPGELFF,TGTGCCAGCAGCTTAGGGCTAGCGGTGTGGCCTGGGGAGCTGTTTTTT
TRBV20-1,NA,NA,TRBJ2-1,16,CSARDPSGHPSHEQFF,TGCAGTGCTAGAGATCCCTCGGGACATCCCTCCCATGAGCAGTTCTTC
TRBV20-1,once,NA,TRBJ2-7,13,CSARQDSGYEQYF,TGCAGTGCTCGACAGGACAGCGGCTACGAGCAGTACTTC
TRBV9,NA,TRBD2,TRBJ2-5,16,CASSMPGLATQETQYF,TGTGCCAGCAGCATGCCGGGACTAGCGACCCAAGAGACCCAGTACTTC
TRBV6-5,NA,NA,TRBJ1-4,16,CASSYLTTTTNEKLFF,TGTGCCAGCAGTTATCTTACCACTACCACTAATGAAAAACTGTTTTTT
TRBV12-3/TRBV12-4,many,TRBD2,TRBJ2-1,15,CASSPTSGGRNEQFF,TGTGCCAGCAGCCCCACTAGCGGGGGTCGGAATGAGCAGTTCTTC
TRBV21-1,NA,NA,TRBJ2-7,18,CASSKGVDPTLWEYEQYF,TGTGCCAGCAGCAAAGGAGTTGATCCTACCTTGTGGGAGTACGAGCAGTACTTC